This T cell receptor beta chain was recovered during a study of response to subunit inactivated influenza vaccine. Study results and limitations: It was the authors' suggestion that each seasonal influenza vaccination recruits few new T cells.

A word on this clonotype: What it binds is unknown.

TCRdb redid the calling of the RT-PCR reads with MiXCR, one entry per CDR3 protein. The sample includes 430,000 or so distinct CDR3 sequences, approximately 11% of them seen just once. Specimen: PBMCs from blood, collected roughly 48 days after vaccination. The receptor was isolated from a man aged 50 to 60 who received an inactivated influenza vaccine.

The CDR3 bases are TGTGCCAGCAGAATTTGGAGGGGCTCTGGGGCCAACGTCCTGACTTTC. As protein: CASRIWRGSGANVLTF. The rearrangement links TRBV6-1 to TRBJ2-6, with D perhaps matching TRBD2 (6 bases). The CDR3 consists of 16 residues. V shed 6 bases and J shed 0 bases, with 12 bases lying between them. The germline V gene has CDR1 MNHNS and CDR2 SASEGT.